This entry features one TCR beta chain sequence. Its matching antigen is unknown. This specimen belongs to a study of shared clonotypes between healthy human individuals. Study findings and constraints: Lower generation probabilities were found for non-shared clonotypes than for those shared by all four donors.

This table comes from immunoSEQ multiplex PCR, and its TCRdb copy is limited to in-frame clones, with some not included. The sample gives over a million clones, approximately 80% of which show up once; more than 0.5% is in the top ten. Germline values: CDR1 MGHRA, CDR2 YSYEKL. Trimming at V came to 5 bases and at J to 3 bases, leaving 6 bases not matched to a gene. The CDR3 has 15 amino acids. The rearrangement joins TRBV4-1 to TRBJ2-7, with 11 bases fitting TRBD2. Input material: memory CD4+ T cells from PBMCs. Subset reported: CD45RA-negative fraction. This TCR derives from a man aged 18 to 29 in good health. Some clones in this sample may be carry-over from other donors' samples. CDR3 bases: TGCGCCAGCAGCTTAGGAACTAGCGGGAGCTACGAGCAGTACTTC. Residues: CASSLGTSGSYEQYF.